What follows are 25 T cell receptor beta chains derived from one specimen sequenced in a study of Graves' ophthalmopathy and Graves' hyperthyroidism. Amplification from RNA transcripts yielded the TCR beta CDR3 regions. RT-PCR was first run with HTBI primers, then multiplex PCR in a second round. TCRdb fed the multiplex PCR reads into MiXCR, producing one record per CDR3 protein. The sample yields about 500,000 distinct CDR3 sequences, 39% seen once. The sequencing sample was made of peripheral blood or thyroid tissue (not recorded which). These receptors were collected from an adult man with Graves' hyperthyroidism.

This clonotype was detected ten times or more. The genes are TRBV14 and TRBJ2-5; D is perhaps TRBD2 (5 bases). CDR1 SGHDN and CDR2 FVKESK come from the germline V gene. Trimming shortened V by 0 bases and J by 5 bases, and 13 bases separated the two germline ends. The CDR3 extends over 15 amino acids. The CDR3 coding sequence is TGTGCCAGCAGCCAAGAACTAGATTCTCGGGAGACCCAGTACTTC. It encodes CASSQELDSRETQYF.

In this sample, this clonotype turned up a few times. The CDR3 is CASSLQESDYGYTF. Here the CDR3 DNA reads TGTGCCAGCAGTTTACAGGAGAGTGACTATGGCTACACCTTC. The J gene is TRBJ1-2, the V gene TRBV12-3 or TRBV12-4, with no clear D. Between the trimmed V and J ends, which lost 2 bases and 3 bases, there was a span of 10 bases. The CDR3 covers 14 residues.

The V call is TRBV29-1, the J call TRBJ2-6, with 7 bases fitting TRBD1. CDR3 length equals 15 residues. CDR1 is SQVTM and CDR2 is ANQGSEA in the germline V gene. The V gene end was trimmed by 7 bases and the J gene end by 8 bases; junction bases not matched to a gene: 14. The CDR3, as DNA: TGCAGCGCTCGTACAGGGGTTCGAGGGACCAACGTCCTGACTTTC. It encodes CSARTGVRGTNVLTF.

This clonotype was observed at least ten times. This sequence joins TRBV19 and TRBJ2-7, with 7 bases fitting TRBD1. V lost 5 bases, J lost 3 bases, and 10 bases stayed unmatched. The CDR3 has 15 residues. Germline values: CDR1 LNHDA, CDR2 SQIVND (reference sequence). The CDR3: CASSRTRQGDYEQYF. The CDR3 DNA is TGTGCCAGTAGTCGAACTCGACAGGGTGACTACGAGCAGTACTTC.

There are many counts of this clonotype. The V and J genes are TRBV29-1 and TRBJ2-7; 8 bases are a match to TRBD1. V was clipped by 5 bases and J by 2 bases; unmatched bases: 5. The germline gives CDR1 SQVTM, CDR2 ANQGSEA. The CDR3 spans 13 residues. The CDR3 nucleotides are TGCAGCGTTAGCTACAGGGGGGCCTACGAGCAGTACTTC. Protein sequence: CSVSYRGAYEQYF.

This clonotype was seen at least ten times. The gene calls are TRBV5-1 and TRBJ2-5; no reliable D call. This CDR3 spans 16 amino acids. V lost 4 bases, J lost 0 bases, and 16 bases lay in between. Germline lookup yields CDR1 SGHRS and CDR2 YFSETQ. The CDR3 protein is CASSTTDIPNQETQYF. The CDR3 DNA reads TGCGCCAGCAGCACTACTGACATCCCCAACCAAGAGACCCAGTACTTC.

As concerns this clonotype: Mismatch with germline at one junction end may stem from a read error. This chain uses TRBV2 with TRBJ2-7, with a weak D call TRBD1 (6 bases). CDR1 SNHLY and CDR2 FYNNEI come from the germline V gene. This CDR3 region has 14 residues. In DNA form, the CDR3 reads TGTGCCAGCAGTGAAGCGCCGGGACACTGGGAGCAGTGCTTC. Its protein product is CASSEAPGHWEQCF.

The gene calls are TRBV7-8 and TRBJ2-3; 10 nucleotides line up with TRBD2. Germline CDR1 SGHVS, CDR2 FQNEAQ. V shed 5 bases, J shed 1 base, and the junction held 3 bases outside the gene matches. There are 15 residues in the CDR3. The chain's CDR3 is CASSHLAGGTDTQYF. As DNA, the CDR3 is TGTGCCAGCAGCCATCTAGCGGGAGGCACAGATACGCAGTATTTT.

This clonotype was seen ten or more times. This chain connects TRBV12-3 or TRBV12-4 to TRBJ2-2, with D uncertain. CDR3 length: 12 residues. Deletions cut 7 bases from V and 8 bases from J, with 11 bases between. The CDR3 DNA sequence: TGTGCCAGCAATTTGGGTTGGGGGGAGCTGTTTTTT. It specifies CASNLGWGELFF.

The CDR3 DNA sequence: TGTGCCAGTAGTGCCGGACTAGCGGGGTTCCAGTTCTTC. Translation gives CASSAGLAGFQFF. The chain carries TRBV19 and TRBJ2-1; 12 positions agree with TRBD2. The CDR3 loop spans 13 amino acids. Germline V gene sequence: CDR1 LNHDA, CDR2 SQIVND (reference sequence). The V gene end was trimmed by 5 bases and the J gene end by 13 bases; junction bases not matched to a gene: 6.

The chain has TRBV7-2 and TRBJ1-1; 8 nucleotides agree with TRBD1. J was trimmed by 3 bases and V by 0 bases; bases with no gene match: 0. The CDR3 extends over 14 amino acids. CDR1 is SGHTA and CDR2 is FQGNSA in the germline V gene. The chain's CDR3 is CASSLAQGDTEAFF. The DNA of the CDR3 is TGTGCCAGCAGCTTAGCACAGGGGGACACTGAAGCTTTCTTT.

This clonotype was seen a handful of times. The chain is built from TRBV7-9 and TRBJ2-7, with 8 bases matching TRBD2. Germline values: CDR1 SEHNR, CDR2 FQNEAQ (reference sequence). V was pared by 5 bases and J by 3 bases, with 3 bases of the junction left unmatched. The CDR3 is 13 residues long. The CDR3 protein is CASSPGGDYEQYF. In DNA, the CDR3 is TGTGCCAGCAGCCCGGGGGGGGACTACGAGCAGTACTTC.

As regards this clonotype: A single base separates this from a much larger clone, so it may be a read error. The chain joins TRBV14 to TRBJ1-1; no clear D gene. Trimming shortened V by 8 bases and J by 1 base, and 17 bases separated the two germline ends. The germline gives CDR1 SGHDN, CDR2 FVKESK. The CDR3 contains 15 residues. The DNA of the CDR3 is TGTGCCAGCGGCGTATATCCGGGGAGGAACACTGAAGCTTTCTTT. This codes for CASGVYPGRNTEAFF.

The sample holds many counts of this clonotype. The rearrangement joins TRBV19 to TRBJ1-2; 7 nucleotides line up with TRBD1. The CDR3 extends over 13 amino acids. V dropped 5 bases and J dropped 8; count of bases not matched to a gene: 8. Germline V gives CDR1 LNHDA, CDR2 SQIVND (reference sequence). In nucleotides, the CDR3 is TGTGCCAGTAGTCAGGAGGGGGCGAAAGGCTACACCTTC. This codes for CASSQEGAKGYTF.

Comments on this clonotype: A much larger clone lies one base from this, so it may be a read error. The CDR3 bases are TGCGTCAGCAGCTTGGCGGTGGGGGGCTCGCGTGGCTACACCTTC. Translated, it gives CVSSLAVGGSRGYTF. The rearrangement joins TRBV5-1 to TRBJ1-2; TRBD1 is a possible D gene (6 bases). Germline lookup yields CDR1 SGHRS and CDR2 YFSETQ. This CDR3 contains 15 residues.

There are many counts of this clonotype. The rearrangement links TRBV24-1 to TRBJ2-5; D perhaps matches TRBD2 (5 bases). This CDR3 region has 14 residues. Trimming took 1 base from V and 3 from J, leaving 8 bases between them. Per the germline V gene, CDR1 is KGHDR and CDR2 is SFDVKD. CDR3 DNA sequence: TGTGCCACCAGTGATTTCGGGGAAAAAGAGACCCAGTACTTC. It codes for CATSDFGEKETQYF.

Worth noting for this clonotype: The missing conserved phenylalanine or tryptophan at the end of this CDR3 makes a read error likely. It is unclear where the CDR3 begins or ends on the DNA, so no DNA is shown, and the CDR3 is as TCRdb lists it. The gene calls are TRBV12-3 or TRBV12-4 and TRBJ1-3; the table's D call of TRBD1 was not tested on the DNA. The length of the CDR3 is 8 amino acids, counting both ends. CDR3 amino acids: CASSSGRG.

This clonotype was observed many times. For the CDR3, the DNA is TGCAGTGCTAGGGGCGGACGGATCTATGGCTACACCTTC. Translating it yields CSARGGRIYGYTF. The chain combines TRBV20-1 with TRBJ1-2; D is unresolved. With 3 bases removed from V and 4 bases from J, the gap between germline ends came to 12 bases. Germline CDR1 DFQATT, CDR2 SNEGSKA (reference sequence). The CDR3 contains 13 residues.

This clonotype occurred many times. V usage is TRBV5-5 and J usage is TRBJ1-2; D gene unclear. Germline loops: CDR1 SGHKS, CDR2 YYEKEE (reference sequence). The length of the CDR3 is 15 residues. V lost 0 bases and J 4 bases, leaving 13 bases between the germline ends. The CDR3 protein is CASSLGGSNSYGYTF. DNA for the CDR3: TGTGCCAGCAGCTTGGGAGGGAGTAATTCCTATGGCTACACCTTC.

The rearrangement uses TRBV18 and TRBJ2-5, with a weak D call TRBD1 (5 bases). The V end was cut by 3 bases, the J end by 5 bases, with 13 bases between. CDR1 and CDR2 (germline): KGHSH, LQKENI. The CDR3 runs 14 residues. The CDR3 nucleotides are TGTGCCAGCTCACCGTGGGAAGGGGATGAGACCCAGTACTTC. It yields the protein CASSPWEGDETQYF.

This rearrangement joins TRBV28 to TRBJ1-5; perhaps TRBD1 as D (6 bases). Germline loops: CDR1 MDHEN, CDR2 SYDVKM. The CDR3 sequence is 14 residues long. Trimming took off 6 bases at V and 3 bases at J, with 12 bases between the two ends. The CDR3 DNA reads as TGTGCCAGCAGGCTACAGGGAAACAATCAGCCCCAGCATTTT. Residues: CASRLQGNNQPQHF.

The sample holds many counts of this clonotype. The chain couples TRBV12-3 or TRBV12-4 to TRBJ1-5; 8 bases map to TRBD1. Losses at the gene ends were 5 bases for V and 5 bases for J; bases not matched to a gene: 11. The CDR3 extends over 16 amino acids. For the CDR3, the DNA is TGTGCCAGCAGTCTAAGGGGAGACAGGGGCGATCAGCCCCAGCATTTT. Protein sequence: CASSLRGDRGDQPQHF.

This chain connects TRBV7-3 to TRBJ1-6, with 9 positions matching TRBD1. CDR3 length: 18 amino acids. Trimming cost V 2 bases and J 11 bases; bases outside gene matches: 16. The germline gives CDR1 SGHTA, CDR2 FQGTGA. The CDR3 DNA sequence: TGTGCCAGCAGCTTAGCGTCGGGACAGGGAGGCGTGAGGACACCCCTCCACTTT. Its translation is CASSLASGQGGVRTPLHF.

This clonotype was detected many times. The CDR3, as DNA: TGTGCCAGCAGCTTAACAGACAGTTCTGGGACCCAGTACTTC. It codes for CASSLTDSSGTQYF. The chain links TRBV13 to TRBJ2-5; perhaps TRBD1 as D (5 bases). CDR3 size: 14 residues. Germline V CDR1 and CDR2: PRHDT, FYEKMQ (reference sequence). With 2 bases removed from V and 7 bases from J, the gap between germline ends came to 14 bases.

V usage is TRBV9 and J usage is TRBJ2-5; 10 bases map to TRBD1. V trimming: 4 bases; J trimming: 2 bases; junction bases outside the gene matches: 5. The CDR3 loop spans 15 amino acids. CDR1 SGDLS and CDR2 YYNGEE come from the germline V gene. For the CDR3, the DNA is TGTGCCAGCAGCAGCTCGGGACAGGGGCAAGAGACCCAGTACTTC. The encoded protein is CASSSSGQGQETQYF.